These 17 T cell receptor beta chains came from one sample sequenced in a study of T cell changes during pregnancy in multiple sclerosis (dated by TCRdb to between 2019 and 2020). Preparation of the library involved the immunoSEQ multiplex PCR assay. What TCRdb holds here is the immuneACCESS table cut down to in-frame rearrangements. Part of the clones is not present; checked against another copy, under half of the missing clones reflect an unresolved V gene, and the others are unexplained. In all, the sample holds about 89,000 clones, and 85% to 95% of those were seen once. 0.7% to 0.95% of the sample rests with the top ten. The specimen was peripheral blood, collected in the third trimester of pregnancy. The receptors were gathered from a female donor with multiple sclerosis, enrolled in a pregnancy study.

The J gene is TRBJ2-7, the V gene TRBV11-2; no definite D call. Germline CDR1 reads SGHAT; CDR2 reads FQNNGV. The CDR3 contains 12 residues. V was clipped by 6 bases and J by 0 bases, with 6 bases between them. CDR3 DNA sequence: TGTGCCAGCAGGTCTACCTCCTACGAGCAGTACTTC. Amino acids: CASRSTSYEQYF.

The chain uses TRBV5-5 and TRBJ1-2; TRBD1 is a possible D gene (6 bases). The length of the CDR3 is 15 residues. CDR1 is SGHKS and CDR2 is YYEKEE in the germline V gene (reference sequence). Trimming cost V 4 bases and J 0 bases, with 13 bases left between them. The CDR3 nucleotides are TGTGCCAGCAGCCTCCGGGACACCCCTAACTATGGCTACACCTTC. Translated: CASSLRDTPNYGYTF.

This clone came up once. The rearrangement uses TRBV4-1 and TRBJ2-2, with 8 bases fitting TRBD1. Germline V gene lookup returns CDR1 MGHRA and CDR2 YSYEKL. This CDR3 has 16 amino acids. Trimming cost V 4 bases and J 7 bases; bases outside gene matches: 11. The DNA of the CDR3 is TGCGCCAGCAGCCTAGATGGACAGGGAAGGGGCGGGGAGCTGTTTTTT. Residues: CASSLDGQGRGGELFF.

This chain joins TRBV5-8 and TRBJ2-7; TRBD1 agrees at 10 bases. V was pared by 2 bases and J by 2 bases, with 13 bases of the junction left unmatched. Looked up from germline, CDR1 is SGHTS and CDR2 is YDEGEE. CDR3 size: 18 residues. The CDR3 spells CASSFYGTGDPAAYEQYF. DNA of the CDR3: TGTGCCAGCAGCTTCTACGGGACAGGGGACCCGGCAGCCTACGAGCAGTACTTC.

The chain employs TRBV7-9 and TRBJ1-5; 10 nucleotides agree with TRBD1. Trimming at V came to 5 bases and at J to 3 bases, leaving 7 bases not matched to a gene. Germline lookup yields CDR1 SEHNR and CDR2 FQNEAQ (reference sequence). The CDR3 runs 16 residues. The CDR3 loop reads CASSTGQGGFNQPQHF. As DNA, the CDR3 is TGTGCCAGCAGCACTGGACAGGGGGGATTCAATCAGCCCCAGCATTTT.

The V call is TRBV11-3, the J call TRBJ2-2; D is unclear. Germline CDR1 is SGHNT and CDR2 is YENEEA. Trimming removed 2 bases at V and 2 bases at J, with 6 bases between. The CDR3 runs to 14 residues. This chain's CDR3 is CASSLNRNTGELFF. The DNA for the CDR3 is TGTGCCAGCAGCTTAAACAGAAACACCGGGGAGCTGTTTTTT.

The chain is built from TRBV30 and TRBJ2-5, with TRBD2 identical over 7 bases. The CDR3 is 17 amino acids. With V trimmed by 2 bases and J by 4 bases, 16 bases remained unmatched. Germline-derived CDR1 and CDR2 are GTSNPN and SVGIG (reference sequence). The CDR3 sequence is CAWSLQGRGRGGETQYF. The CDR3 coding sequence is TGTGCCTGGAGTCTCCAAGGGAGGGGTCGGGGAGGAGAGACCCAGTACTTC.

The V and J genes are TRBV7-2 and TRBJ2-5, with 7 nucleotides matching TRBD1. There are 14 residues in the CDR3. CDR1 SGHTA and CDR2 FQGNSA come from the germline V gene. V trimming: 7 bases; J trimming: 3 bases; junction bases outside the gene matches: 8. The CDR3 DNA follows: TGTGCCAGCACCCGGCGCCAGGGGGAAGAGACCCAGTACTTC. Protein: CASTRRQGEETQYF.

The V call is TRBV6-5, the J call TRBJ1-1; D remains unclear. The CDR3 has 11 amino acids. Germline CDR1 is MNHEY and CDR2 is SVGAGI. V lost 2 bases and J 6 bases, leaving 4 bases between the germline ends. CDR3 nucleotide sequence: TGTGCCAGCAGTTACCGCGCTGAAGCTTTCTTT. It translates to CASSYRAEAFF.

The chain carries TRBV7-9 and TRBJ2-6, with 7 nucleotides matching TRBD1. Unmatched junction bases numbered 2, after V lost 4 bases and J lost 2 bases. CDR1 SEHNR and CDR2 FQNEAQ come from the germline V gene (reference sequence). The CDR3 has 15 residues. The CDR3 DNA reads as TGTGCCAGCAGCTCCGACAGGGCTGGGGCCAACGTCCTGACTTTC. Amino acid sequence: CASSSDRAGANVLTF.

The J gene is TRBJ2-5, the V gene TRBV5-4; D not resolved. Germline CDR1 is SGHNT and CDR2 is YYREEE (reference sequence). The CDR3 extends over 13 amino acids. V dropped 7 bases and J dropped 4 bases, with 14 bases sitting between them. The CDR3 coding sequence is TGTGCCAGCTCGCCAGGCAGCTTAGAGACCCAGTACTTC. Its protein is CASSPGSLETQYF.

V and J are TRBV7-2 and TRBJ1-5; 8 bases agree with TRBD1. CDR1 and CDR2 from the germline V gene are SGHTA and FQGNSA. V dropped 8 bases and J dropped 4; count of bases not matched to a gene: 7. The CDR3 is made up of 14 amino acids. Written as DNA, the CDR3 is TGTGCCAGCGGGGCAGGGGGCCCTAATCAGCCCCAGCATTTT. It specifies CASGAGGPNQPQHF.

V gene TRBV5-1 combines with J gene TRBJ2-5; D gene uncertain. Germline loops: CDR1 SGHRS, CDR2 YFSETQ. V was clipped by 4 bases and J by 3 bases, with 7 bases between them. The CDR3 totals 12 residues. CDR3 in amino acids: CASSLGKETQYF. Written as DNA, the CDR3 is TGCGCCAGCAGCCTAGGAAAAGAGACCCAGTACTTC.

This chain links TRBV4-1 with TRBJ2-1, with D perhaps matching TRBD1 (5 bases). V lost 0 bases, J lost 0 bases, and 6 bases lay in between. Germline V gene data show CDR1 as MGHRA and CDR2 as YSYEKL. CDR3 length: 15 residues. The CDR3, as DNA: TGCGCCAGCAGCCAAGAAGACAGCTCCTACAATGAGCAGTTCTTC. Protein sequence: CASSQEDSSYNEQFF.

The chain combines TRBV19 with TRBJ2-7; TRBD1 might be the D (7 bases). Germline loops: CDR1 LNHDA, CDR2 SQIVND (reference sequence). The CDR3 has 13 residues. Between the trimmed V and J ends, which lost 5 bases and 1 base, there was a span of 9 bases. Here the CDR3 reads CASSSGGSYEQYF. CDR3 sequence (DNA): TGTGCCAGTAGTTCAGGGGGGTCCTACGAGCAGTACTTC.

V gene TRBV27 combines with J gene TRBJ1-5, with a weak D call TRBD1 (5 bases). Germline lookup yields CDR1 MNHEY and CDR2 SMNVEV (reference sequence). Deletions cut 0 bases from V and 2 bases from J, with 14 bases between. This CDR3 region has 17 residues. The CDR3 loop reads CASSLSPGGGGNQPQHF. The DNA for the CDR3 is TGTGCCAGCAGTTTATCGCCCGGGGGGGGTGGCAATCAGCCCCAGCATTTT.

The chain links TRBV4-1 to TRBJ2-3; the match to TRBD2 covers 10 bases. The CDR3 is made up of 17 amino acids. Germline CDR1 is MGHRA and CDR2 is YSYEKL. Trimming at V came to 2 bases and at J to 2 bases, leaving 7 bases not matched to a gene. CDR3 protein: CASSQRGTSEFTDTQYF. CDR3 nucleotides: TGCGCCAGCAGCCAACGAGGGACTAGCGAGTTCACAGATACGCAGTATTTT.